This T cell receptor beta chain appears in the sequencing data of a study of human versus mouse CDR3 diversity and MHC coevolution. Overall study context: Reported immunoSEQ sensitivity was one in 200,000 T cells, with reduced amplification bias. General study findings and limits: By iCHAO1, human TCR beta clonotypes numbered 1.5 million to 2 million, the most.

Libraries were prepared by immunoSEQ multiplex PCR; TCRdb keeps only in-frame clonotypes and omits some of them. The sample shows 50,000 to 65,000 clones, around 94% of them seen only once. As for this clone: Its antigen is unknown.

The clonotype was recovered from a person aged 55 to 75 in good health. The sequenced material came from naive CD4+ T cells from blood. Stated subset: CD45RO-negative CD62L-positive naive CD4 T cells.

DNA for the CDR3: TGTGCCAGTAGTTTCCAACTTTGGGACTACCGATACAATGAGCAGTTCTTC. This translates into CASSFQLWDYRYNEQFF. This sequence joins TRBV19 and TRBJ2-1; TRBD2 matches 7 bases. From germline, CDR1 is LNHDA and CDR2 SQIVND (reference sequence). V was pared by 5 bases and J by 4 bases, with 14 bases of the junction left unmatched. The CDR3 runs 17 residues.